The clone carrying this T cell receptor (beta chain) has a handful of counts. Its target is not known. This sample stems from a study of CD8 T cells in ankylosing spondylitis. Whole-study findings and limits: Previously reported in reactive arthritis synovial fluid and blood were some of the motif variants. Seven to nine highly homologous variants formed a TCR beta motif that appeared characteristic of ankylosing spondylitis blood. Disease-linked clones were reportedly significantly enriched in matched ankylosing spondylitis synovial fluid. Peripheral blood samples showed relatively rare disease-linked clones, and these clones were CD8+.

Construction of TCR beta libraries was performed using quantitative 5'-RACE with molecular barcodes. TCRdb passed the 5' RACE reads through MiXCR, listing each CDR3 protein once. The data contain 700,000 to 850,000 distinct CDR3 sequences, roughly 12% of them singletons. This TCR came from a male donor with ankylosing spondylitis. Sequencing was done on a sample of blood, either unsorted or a sorted T cell fraction (not recorded which).

For the CDR3, the DNA is TGTGCCAGCAGCTTACACAGACCCTATGGCTACACCTTC. Protein: CASSLHRPYGYTF. The chain carries TRBV7-2 and TRBJ1-2; no clear D gene. Trimming removed 2 bases at V and 4 bases at J, with 8 bases between. The V gene's germline CDR1 is SGHTA and CDR2 FQGNSA. The CDR3 extends over 13 amino acids. Combining the CDR3 with reference TRBV7-2 and TRBJ1-2 gives the whole variable domain GAGVSQSPSNKVTEKGKDVELRCDPISGHTALYWYRQSLGQGLEFLIYFQGNSAPDKSGLPSDRFSAERTGGSVSTLTIQRTQQEDSAVYLCASSLHRPYGYTFGSGTRLTVV.